This T cell receptor (beta chain) stems from a study of cytomegalovirus exposure and HLA in healthy donors. CDR1 and CDR2 (germline): LNHDA, SQIVND (reference sequence). The V gene lost 8 bases and the J gene lost 3 bases, with 19 bases spanning the gap. The CDR3 length is 16 residues. Vbeta (60) and Jbeta (13) primers were used in the PCR. The assay was immunoSEQ multiplex PCR, and TCRdb's table has in-frame clones only and misses some. This sample's clone table lists 200,000 to 250,000 clones. The sequenced sample was PBMCs. The rearrangement uses TRBV19 and TRBJ1-4; D possibly corresponds to TRBD1 (5 bases). This TCR was sampled from a girl aged 2 to 9 in good health and CMV-seropositive. In DNA, the CDR3 is TGTGCCAGTCGAGGAATCGGGGAGGGACCTAATGAAAAACTGTTTTTT. Translated: CASRGIGEGPNEKLFF.